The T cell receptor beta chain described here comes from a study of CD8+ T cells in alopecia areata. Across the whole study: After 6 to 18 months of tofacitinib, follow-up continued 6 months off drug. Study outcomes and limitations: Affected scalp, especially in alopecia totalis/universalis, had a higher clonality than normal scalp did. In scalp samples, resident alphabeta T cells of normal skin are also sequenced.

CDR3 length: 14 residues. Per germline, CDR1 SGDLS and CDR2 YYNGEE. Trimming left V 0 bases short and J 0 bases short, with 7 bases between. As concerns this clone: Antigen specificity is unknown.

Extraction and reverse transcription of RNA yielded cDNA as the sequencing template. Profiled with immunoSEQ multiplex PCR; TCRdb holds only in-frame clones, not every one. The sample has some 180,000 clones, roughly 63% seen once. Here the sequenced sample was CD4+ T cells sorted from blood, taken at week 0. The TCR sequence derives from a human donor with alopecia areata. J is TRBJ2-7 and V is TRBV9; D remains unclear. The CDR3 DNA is TGTGCCAGCAGCGTAGGGAGCCACTCCTACGAGCAGTACTTC. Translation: CASSVGSHSYEQYF.